The present entry profiles one TCR beta chain with its context. Its antigen remains unidentified. The sample holds no much larger clone one base away, and base qualities are not on file. The sample originates from a study of blood T cell repertoires in COVID-19 (dated by TCRdb to the early 2020s). Context from the whole study: The collaborator samples originated in the United States, Italy and Spain and spanned the acute and convalescent phases of COVID-19. The prospective study material was composed of cDNA or gDNA derived from T cells, B-cell-depleted T cells, or PBMCs. Subjects who had been exposed to COVID-19, were actively infected with it, or had recovered from it provided the deeply sampled blood TCRbeta repertoires that made up the dataset. The repertoires were released in a freely available public database intended as a resource for research on the immune response to SARS-CoV-2. The samples were drawn from two sources: the first 160 participants of the ongoing ImmuneRACE study, and some 1,300 subjects contributed by 6 global collaborators. Sample metadata almost always included a de-identified subject ID, COVID-19 status, age in years and sex. Where available, HLA class I and class II types were obtained from metadata supplied by the sample provider rather than from assay-based typing.

Collaborating institutions collected whole blood in K2EDTA tubes following their own protocols. Collaborator samples were shipped for TCRbeta analysis as frozen whole blood, isolated PBMCs, or DNA extracted from either sample type. TCRbeta CDR3 regions were amplified from genomic DNA by means of the immunoSEQ Assay, a bias-controlled multiplex PCR. Per the source publication's procedure: Nucleated cell counts per sample were estimated from amplification of reference gene primers within the assay. To quantify the absolute abundance of each unique TCRbeta CDR3 rearrangement, sequence reads were collapsed and filtered. For each sample, productive Simpson clonality was calculated by taking the square root of Simpson's diversity index across productive rearrangements. The source is immuneACCESS, and TCRdb retained only in-frame sequences with V and J called. Part of the clones is not carried over; for the studies checked, unresolved V genes explain less than half of this, and the remainder is unexplained. That table gives V, J and clone size, and the DNA gave D and trimming. The sample includes around 100,000 clones, with about 87% observed a single time. About 15% of the sample is taken by the ten largest.

V is pruned by 5 bases and J by 12 bases, leaving 23 bases of the junction without a gene match. CDR1 and CDR2 were assigned from the germline V gene as SGHAT and FQNNGV. From the cysteine up to the phenylalanine, the CDR3 has a length of 18 residues. Kept here is only the CDR3 DNA, which spans 54 bases and is read in frame from base 1. The paper's findings and limits, for the study overall: Clinical and demographic metadata were provided uncurated, with the amount varying by source and participant.

Sequenced sample: peripheral blood. The chain uses TRBV11-2 and TRBJ2-1; 9 central nucleotides agree with TRBD2. The TCR was taken from a man over 45 with acute or convalescent COVID-19. The DNA sequence follows: TGTGCCAGCAGCGAAGGGCCTGTTGTGGCTAGCGGGGTTCAAGGGCAGTTCTTC. Its product reads: CASSEGPVVASGVQGQFF.